Each of the 23 T cell receptor beta chains below was sequenced from the same sample in a study of blood T cell repertoires in COVID-19. Here immunoSEQ multiplex PCR was the method, and the copy in TCRdb shows in-frame clones only, minus some. The sample records fewer than 250,000 clones, 83% being singletons. The sequencing input was PBMCs or T cells enriched from blood (not recorded which). Source of these receptors: a woman between 40 and 55 years old who had been exposed to COVID-19.

In this sample, this clone turned up a few times. This rearrangement joins TRBV4-1 to TRBJ1-5; 12 nucleotides match TRBD1. V gave up 0 bases and J gave up 6 bases; unmatched junction bases: 6. Germline V lookup: CDR1 MGHRA, CDR2 YSYEKL. The CDR3 totals 17 residues. The CDR3 reads CASSQDGTGGFGQPQHF. CDR3 nucleotides: TGCGCCAGCAGCCAAGATGGGACAGGGGGCTTTGGTCAGCCCCAGCATTTT.

The chain employs TRBV4-1 and TRBJ1-2, with 11 nucleotides matching TRBD1. This CDR3 spans 15 amino acids. From germline, CDR1 is MGHRA and CDR2 YSYEKL. With V trimmed by 3 bases and J by 8 bases, 8 bases remained unmatched. The CDR3 region has the DNA TGCGCCAGCAGCCAGACAGGACAGGGGGCATACGGCTACACCTTC. Protein: CASSQTGQGAYGYTF.

The chain uses TRBV19 and TRBJ2-3; D may be TRBD1 (5 bases). Germline loops: CDR1 LNHDA, CDR2 SQIVND (reference sequence). V dropped 6 bases and J dropped 2 bases, with 15 bases sitting between them. The CDR3 covers 15 residues. CDR3 sequence (DNA): TGTGCCAGTAGACCTCAGGGTCTAAACACAGATACGCAGTATTTT. Translation gives CASRPQGLNTDTQYF.

This clone was seen more than once but under ten times. The chain combines TRBV6-5 with TRBJ2-5; 7 bases fit TRBD2. The CDR3 contains 16 residues. The germline V gene encodes CDR1 MNHEY and CDR2 SVGAGI. The V gene end was trimmed by 4 bases and the J gene end by 5 bases; junction bases not matched to a gene: 13. This CDR3 is CASSSPGLGVPETQYF. CDR3 coding DNA: TGTGCCAGCAGTTCCCCAGGACTAGGGGTTCCTGAGACCCAGTACTTC.

The rearrangement uses TRBV11-3 and TRBJ2-5, with D tentatively TRBD2 (6 bases). CDR1 is SGHNT and CDR2 is YENEEA in the germline V gene. This CDR3 spans 14 amino acids. The V gene lost 4 bases and the J gene lost 5 bases, with 14 bases spanning the gap. This CDR3 reads CASSSGGDGETQYF. The CDR3 DNA reads as TGTGCCAGCAGCTCCGGAGGGGATGGGGAGACCCAGTACTTC.

The chain links TRBV2 to TRBJ2-1; 9 nucleotides agree with TRBD1. CDR1 is SNHLY, CDR2 FYNNEI, per germline. V dropped 3 bases and J dropped 8; count of bases not matched to a gene: 8. The CDR3 totals 15 residues. This CDR3 is CASSEAGTGFDEQFF. The CDR3, as DNA: TGTGCCAGCAGTGAGGCCGGGACAGGGTTCGATGAGCAGTTCTTC.

The chain is built from TRBV6-2 or TRBV6-3 and TRBJ2-1, with 13 nucleotides matching TRBD2. This CDR3 is 17 amino acids long. Germline assignment: CDR1 MNHEY and CDR2 SVGEGT. The ends lost 2 bases at V and 4 bases at J; junction bases unmatched: 5. CDR3 bases: TGTGCCAGCAGTTACCGGACTAGCGGGGGAGTTTACAATGAGCAGTTCTTC. This sequence encodes CASSYRTSGGVYNEQFF.

V usage is TRBV5-1 and J usage is TRBJ1-2; possibly TRBD1 for D (6 bases). Trimming shortened V by 0 bases and J by 2 bases, and 17 bases separated the two germline ends. This CDR3 contains 17 residues. Germline lookup yields CDR1 SGHRS and CDR2 YFSETQ. Here the CDR3 DNA reads TGCGCCAGCAGCTTGGCCATGGCGACAGGAACCAACTATGGCTACACCTTC. Protein: CASSLAMATGTNYGYTF.

V usage is TRBV3-1 (or the pseudogene TRBV3-2) and J usage is TRBJ1-6; TRBD1 agrees at 9 bases. V dropped 4 bases and J dropped 8; count of bases not matched to a gene: 9. The CDR3 covers 16 residues. Germline V gene sequence: CDR1 LGHDT, CDR2 YNNKEL (reference sequence). CDR3 residues: CASSLLQGARDSPLHF. DNA of the CDR3: TGTGCCAGCAGCCTACTACAGGGGGCAAGGGATTCACCCCTCCACTTT.

This clone occurred a few times. The rearrangement uses TRBV7-2 and TRBJ2-1; 11 bases are a match to TRBD2. The CDR3 length is 12 residues. The ends lost 3 bases at V and 15 bases at J; junction bases unmatched: 4. Looked up from germline, CDR1 is SGHTA and CDR2 is FQGNSA. CDR3 nucleotides: TGTGCCAGCAGCTTTAGCGGGGGGGCCTGGTTCTTC. This encodes CASSFSGGAWFF.

This chain connects TRBV28 to TRBJ2-1; 7 nucleotides align to TRBD1. The junction had 8 bases not matched to a gene; V was cut back by 6 bases and J by 15 bases. The CDR3 covers 11 residues. Germline CDR1 MDHEN, CDR2 SYDVKM. The CDR3 is CASSERDSRFF. Here the CDR3 DNA reads TGTGCCAGCAGCGAAAGGGACAGTCGGTTCTTC.

The chain combines TRBV3-1 (or the pseudogene TRBV3-2) with TRBJ1-2; 10 nucleotides agree with TRBD1. This CDR3 region has 15 residues. The V gene end was trimmed by 1 base and the J gene end by 1 base; junction bases not matched to a gene: 0. In germline, CDR1 is LGHDT, CDR2 YNNKEL (reference sequence). In DNA, the CDR3 is TGTGCCAGCAGCCAAGGGACAGGGGGTAACTATGGCTACACCTTC. It translates to CASSQGTGGNYGYTF.

The V gene is TRBV7-2, the J gene TRBJ2-7; tentative D call: TRBD1 (6 bases). This CDR3 region has 13 residues. V was shortened by 6 bases and J by 6 bases, with 15 bases between the two germline ends. Germline CDR1 is SGHTA and CDR2 is FQGNSA. Here the CDR3 DNA reads TGTGCCAGCAGTTGGGGGCAGGCCTTCGAGCAGTACTTC. This gives the protein CASSWGQAFEQYF. The variable domain in full, completed from reference TRBV7-2 and TRBJ2-7, reads GAGVSQSPSNKVTEKGKDVELRCDPISGHTALYWYRQSLGQGLEFLIYFQGNSAPDKSGLPSDRFSAERTGGSVSTLTIQRTQQEDSAVYLCASSWGQAFEQYFGPGTRLTVT.

This clone has only one observation. CDR3 in amino acids: CASSGGGGAYGELFF. In DNA form, the CDR3 reads TGTGCCAGCAGCGGCGGAGGGGGGGCTTACGGGGAGCTGTTTTTT. The rearrangement links TRBV9 to TRBJ2-2, with TRBD2 as a possible D gene (7 bases). Germline V lookup: CDR1 SGDLS, CDR2 YYNGEE. V lost 3 bases to trimming and J lost 7 bases, with 16 bases between them. The CDR3 runs to 15 residues.

The V call is TRBV7-6, the J call TRBJ1-5, with a tentative D call TRBD1 (6 bases). CDR1 and CDR2 from the germline V gene are SGHVS and FNYEAQ. The CDR3 totals 13 residues. V was shortened by 1 base and J by 5 bases, with 6 bases between the two germline ends. The CDR3 region is CASSLDRDQPQHF. The CDR3 coding sequence is TGTGCCAGCAGCTTAGACAGGGATCAGCCCCAGCATTTT.

V usage is TRBV3-1 (or the pseudogene TRBV3-2) and J usage is TRBJ1-5; no clear D. The CDR3 is made up of 13 amino acids. V lost 0 bases and J lost 6, with 6 bases in between. Germline lookup yields CDR1 LGHDT and CDR2 YNNKEL (reference sequence). The CDR3 DNA sequence: TGTGCCAGCAGCCAAGACCCATCTCAGCCCCAGCATTTT. Encoded protein: CASSQDPSQPQHF.

The rearrangement joins TRBV11-3 to TRBJ2-3; TRBD2 might be the D (5 bases). With 4 bases removed from V and 6 bases from J, the gap between germline ends came to 11 bases. The CDR3 covers 13 residues. CDR1 is SGHNT and CDR2 is YENEEA in the germline V gene. The CDR3 protein is CASSSAPGDTQYF. DNA for the CDR3: TGTGCCAGCAGCTCCGCCCCGGGGGATACGCAGTATTTT. Supplemented by reference TRBV11-3 and TRBJ2-3, the full variable domain reads EAGVVQSPRYKIIEKKQPVAFWCNPISGHNTLYWYLQNLGQGPELLIRYENEEAVDDSQLPKDRFSAERLKGVDSTLKIQPAELGDSAVYLCASSSAPGDTQYFGPGTRLTVL.

J is TRBJ1-5 and V is TRBV30, with D possibly TRBD1 on 6 matching bases. The CDR3 length is 14 residues. Germline V gene lookup returns CDR1 GTSNPN and CDR2 SVGIG (reference sequence). V was cut by 5 bases and J by 2 bases, with 13 bases left in between. CDR3 sequence (DNA): TGTGCCTGGGGAACAGGGCCCGGCAATCAGCCCCAGCATTTT. It encodes CAWGTGPGNQPQHF.

This chain connects TRBV4-3 to TRBJ2-5, with 8 bases that match TRBD2. CDR1 and CDR2 from the germline V gene are LGHNA and YSLEER. The CDR3 runs to 17 residues. V shed 4 bases and J 0 bases; nucleotides not matched to a gene: 10. The CDR3 DNA reads TGCGCCAGCAGCCTTCGTGGGGAGCGGGGGTACCAAGAGACCCAGTACTTC. The encoded protein is CASSLRGERGYQETQYF.

The gene calls are TRBV28 and TRBJ1-1; D ambiguous. Germline CDR1 and CDR2: MDHEN and SYDVKM. This CDR3 has 10 amino acids. V gave up 6 bases and J gave up 4 bases, with 3 bases separating them. CDR3 sequence: CASRATEAFF. The CDR3 DNA follows: TGTGCCAGCAGGGCCACTGAAGCTTTCTTT.

The rearrangement joins TRBV5-1 to TRBJ2-3; 12 positions match TRBD2. CDR1 and CDR2 from the germline V gene are SGHRS and YFSETQ. This CDR3 comprises 17 residues. With V trimmed by 4 bases and J by 1 base, 7 bases remained unmatched. DNA for the CDR3: TGCGCCAGCAGCCTCTGGACTAGCGGGGATCGCACAGATACGCAGTATTTT. The encoded protein is CASSLWTSGDRTDTQYF.

The chain has TRBV27 and TRBJ2-1, with 8 nucleotides matching TRBD2. The CDR3 spans 14 residues. CDR1 MNHEY and CDR2 SMNVEV come from the germline V gene (reference sequence). V lost 3 bases to trimming and J lost 7 bases; unmatched junction nucleotides: 5. The CDR3 sequence is CASSFGGARNEQFF. The CDR3 DNA sequence: TGTGCCAGCAGTTTCGGGGGGGCTAGGAATGAGCAGTTCTTC.

The rearrangement links TRBV7-8 to TRBJ2-1; D is possibly TRBD2 (6 bases). The V and J ends lost 5 bases and 1 base respectively, with 21 bases between them. This CDR3 comprises 18 residues. From germline, CDR1 is SGHVS and CDR2 FQNEAQ. This CDR3 reads CASSLPGDPRRSYNEQFF. CDR3 bases: TGTGCCAGCAGCCTCCCGGGGGACCCGAGGAGGTCCTACAATGAGCAGTTCTTC.